A selection of T cell receptor beta chains follows, all from one sample in a study of molecular identifiers for immune sequencing clone quantification. TCRdb reanalysed the PCR reads using MiXCR and keeps one entry per CDR3 protein. Of 400,000 to 600,000 distinct CDR3 sequences listed, about 26% are singletons. Sequencing was performed on naive CD8+ T cells from blood, with Jurkat cell RNA spiked in. These receptors were collected from a human donor in good health. Some libraries in this study had Jurkat cell RNA spiked in. Both conserved end residues are trimmed from each CDR3. The order of the fields is CDR3 length, J gene, V gene, CDR3 protein.

11 TRBJ2-1 TRBV18 ASSPLTYNEQF
11 TRBJ2-5 TRBV11-2 ASEPGTQETQY
13 TRBJ2-7 TRBV4-1 ASSPRDTSSYEQY
11 TRBJ1-5 TRBV7-8 GSSLGPNQPQH
13 TRBJ2-1 TRBV21-1 ASSQARQPDNEQF
14 TRBJ1-5 TRBV28 ASSLSLTGANQPQH
14 TRBJ2-1 TRBV5-6 ASSSSGTGTYNEQF
11 TRBJ1-1 TRBV11-2 ASSFGRETEAF
13 TRBJ1-3 TRBV27 ASSSVGYSGNTIY
15 TRBJ2-3 TRBV13 ASSFRLAVPSTDTQY
14 TRBJ2-7 TRBV6-5 ASSYSRETGDYEQY
12 TRBJ1-5 TRBV12-3/TRBV12-4 ASRQGGSNQPQH
16 TRBJ2-2 TRBV18 ASSPVPGQGPNTGELF
13 TRBJ2-7 TRBV12-3/TRBV12-4 SSSLGAGATYEQY
13 TRBJ2-2 TRBV15 ATAELVGYTGELF
13 TRBJ2-1 TRBV5-5 ASSFGASGGNEQF
13 TRBJ2-1 TRBV9 ASSVGASGNNEQF
14 TRBJ2-7 TRBV7-9 ASSPSAELATYEQY
11 TRBJ2-7 TRBV19 ASCPDSSYEQY
12 TRBJ2-1 TRBV5-6 ASYTGGAVNEQF
11 TRBJ2-5 TRBV7-9 ASSLSLEETQY
11 TRBJ2-3 TRBV20-1 SARSGLADTQY
13 TRBJ1-4 TRBV6-2/TRBV6-3 ASSARAPTNEKLF
16 TRBJ2-5 TRBV24-1 ATSQYPGLAGEQETQY
14 TRBJ2-7 TRBV19 ASSIDPQRYSYEQY
14 TRBJ2-7 TRBV27 ASSLSSSSEFYEQY
12 TRBJ2-5 TRBV18 ASSPPGSEETQY
12 TRBJ1-1 TRBV15 ATSKESIGMQAF
12 TRBJ2-3 TRBV3-1 ASSPGGATDTQY
11 TRBJ1-2 TRBV6-5 ASSHRVNYGYT
12 TRBJ1-2 TRBV4-3 ASSPSEGYYGYT
14 TRBJ1-6 TRBV11-2 ASSLDLVAVNSPLH
16 TRBJ1-5 TRBV6-6 ASSYWLGVGYSNQPQH
15 TRBJ1-5 TRBV4-1 ASSQVKSGQGNQPQH
11 TRBJ1-1 TRBV5-6 ASSLSMYTEAF
12 TRBJ2-5 TRBV7-9 ASSYSGIGETQY
13 TRBJ2-7 TRBV4-1 ASSLEQAETYEQY
12 TRBJ2-1 TRBV4-1 ASSLPERANEQF